This TCR beta chain is drawn from a study of blood T cell repertoires in COVID-19. Overall study: Samples taken during acute and convalescent COVID-19 were collected in the United States, Italy and Spain. The cDNA or gDNA used as material had been derived from T cells, B-cell-depleted T cells, or PBMCs.

Original handling: Reference gene primer amplification gave estimated nucleated cell counts. This table comes from immunoSEQ multiplex PCR, and its TCRdb copy is limited to in-frame clones, with some not included. V, J and clone size derive from that table, while D and trimming were established from the DNA sequence. The sample consists of about 130,000 clones, 70% to 80% of them appearing once. The CDR3 loop spans 15 amino acids. From germline, CDR1 is SEHNR and CDR2 FQNEAQ (reference sequence). Trimming cost V 5 bases and J 4 bases, with 17 bases left between them. The sample consisted of peripheral blood. This chain connects TRBV7-9 to TRBJ1-2, with D perhaps matching TRBD1 (5 bases). This clonotype was sampled from a man aged 55 to 70 who had recovered from COVID-19. This CDR3 is CASSPGGLPSYGYTF. The CDR3 DNA sequence: TGTGCCAGCAGCCCCGGGGGGTTACCCTCCTATGGCTACACCTTC.